The clone carrying this T cell receptor beta chain occurred many times. What it binds is unknown. This entry belongs to a study of regulatory T cells in long-lasting Graves disease. This CDR3 contains 14 residues. Germline lookup yields CDR1 MDHEN and CDR2 SYDVKM. V lost 2 bases to trimming and J lost 6 bases, with 14 bases between them. Time point given: persistent/refractory GD, antithyroid drugs over 5 years with positive TRAb. PBMC RNA was the source of the TCR library. Graves' disease diagnosis relied on American Thyroid Association guidelines. Points from the study as a whole: Persistent cases favored TRBV28, TRBJ1-2 and TRBJ2-5.

CDR3-region Arm-PCR and iRepertoire HTBI primers produced the TCR beta libraries. TCRdb re-analysed the multiplex PCR reads in MiXCR, keeping a single row per CDR3 protein. The table has a few hundred thousand distinct CDR3 sequences, 20% to 25% seen once; the top ten hold 56%. The source of this sequence is a female donor with Graves disease. The chain uses TRBV28 and TRBJ2-7, with D possibly being TRBD1 (5 bases). This sample comprised peripheral blood mononuclear cells (PBMCs), obtained when the disease was refractory, from a patient treated with antithyroid drugs. The CDR3 here is CASSLPLVGVEQYF. The CDR3 region has the DNA TGTGCCAGCAGTTTACCACTGGTAGGGGTCGAGCAGTACTTC.